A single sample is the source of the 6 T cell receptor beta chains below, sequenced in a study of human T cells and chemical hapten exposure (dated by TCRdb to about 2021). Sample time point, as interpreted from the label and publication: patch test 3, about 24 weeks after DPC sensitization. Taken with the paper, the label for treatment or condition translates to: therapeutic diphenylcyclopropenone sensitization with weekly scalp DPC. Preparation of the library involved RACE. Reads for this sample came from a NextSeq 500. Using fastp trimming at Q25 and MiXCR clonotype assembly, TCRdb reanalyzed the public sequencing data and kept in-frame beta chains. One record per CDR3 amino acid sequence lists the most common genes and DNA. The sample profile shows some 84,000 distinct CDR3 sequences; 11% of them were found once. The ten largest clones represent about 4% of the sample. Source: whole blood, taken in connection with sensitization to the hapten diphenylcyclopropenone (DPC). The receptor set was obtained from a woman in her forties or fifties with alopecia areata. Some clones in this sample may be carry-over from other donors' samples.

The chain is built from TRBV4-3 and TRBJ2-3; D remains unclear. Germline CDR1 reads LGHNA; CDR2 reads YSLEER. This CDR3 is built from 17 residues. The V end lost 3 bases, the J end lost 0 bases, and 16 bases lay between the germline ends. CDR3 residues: CASSQSQGLSSTDTQYF. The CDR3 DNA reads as TGCGCCAGCAGCCAGTCCCAAGGGCTTTCGAGCACAGATACGCAGTATTTT.

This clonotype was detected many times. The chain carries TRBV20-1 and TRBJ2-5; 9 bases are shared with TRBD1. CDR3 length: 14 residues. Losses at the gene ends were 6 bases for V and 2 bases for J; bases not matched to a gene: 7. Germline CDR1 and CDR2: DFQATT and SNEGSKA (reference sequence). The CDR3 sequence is CSAGTGHPQETQYF. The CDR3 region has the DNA TGCAGTGCAGGGACAGGGCACCCTCAAGAGACCCAGTACTTC.

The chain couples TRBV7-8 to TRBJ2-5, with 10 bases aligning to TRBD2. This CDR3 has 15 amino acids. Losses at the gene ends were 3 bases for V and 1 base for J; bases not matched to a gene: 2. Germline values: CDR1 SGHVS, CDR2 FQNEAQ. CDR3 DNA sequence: TGTGCCAGCAGCTTGACTAGCGGGCTCCAAGAGACCCAGTACTTC. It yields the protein CASSLTSGLQETQYF.

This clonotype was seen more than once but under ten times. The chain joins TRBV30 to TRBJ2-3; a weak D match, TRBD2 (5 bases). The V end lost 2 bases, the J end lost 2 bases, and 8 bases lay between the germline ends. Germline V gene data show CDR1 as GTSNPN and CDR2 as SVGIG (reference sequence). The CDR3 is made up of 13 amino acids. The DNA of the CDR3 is TGTGCCTGGAGTCCTCTAGCCACAGATACGCAGTATTTT. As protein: CAWSPLATDTQYF.

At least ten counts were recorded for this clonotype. The CDR3 DNA follows: TGTGCCAGCAGTCCCCAACTAGCGGGAGGGTCAAATGAGCAGTTCTTC. Protein sequence: CASSPQLAGGSNEQFF. This rearrangement joins TRBV28 to TRBJ2-1, with 13 bases matching TRBD2. The germline V gene has CDR1 MDHEN and CDR2 SYDVKM. This CDR3 spans 16 amino acids. V lost 5 bases and J lost 7; bases outside the gene matches: 8.

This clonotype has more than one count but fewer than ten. The CDR3 DNA reads TGTGCCAGCAGCCCATCAGGAAGGGTCTACGAGCAGTACTTC. The encoded protein is CASSPSGRVYEQYF. The chain joins TRBV5-4 to TRBJ2-7; D not certain. CDR3 length: 14 amino acids. Trimming stripped 4 bases from V and 3 bases from J, with 14 bases between. CDR1 is SGHNT, CDR2 YYREEE, per germline (reference sequence).